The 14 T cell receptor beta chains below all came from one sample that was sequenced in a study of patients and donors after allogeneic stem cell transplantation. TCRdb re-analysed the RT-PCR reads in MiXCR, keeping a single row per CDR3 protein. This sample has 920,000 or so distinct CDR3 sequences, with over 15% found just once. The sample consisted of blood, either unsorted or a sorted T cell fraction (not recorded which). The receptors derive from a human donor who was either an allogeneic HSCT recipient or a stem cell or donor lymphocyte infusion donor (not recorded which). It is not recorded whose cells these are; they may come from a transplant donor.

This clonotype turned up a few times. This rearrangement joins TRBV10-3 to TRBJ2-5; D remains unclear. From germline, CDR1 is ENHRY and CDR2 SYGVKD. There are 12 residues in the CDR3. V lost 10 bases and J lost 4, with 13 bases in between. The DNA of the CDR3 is TGTGCCACCCAGAACCCGGCAGAGACCCAGTACTTC. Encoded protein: CATQNPAETQYF.

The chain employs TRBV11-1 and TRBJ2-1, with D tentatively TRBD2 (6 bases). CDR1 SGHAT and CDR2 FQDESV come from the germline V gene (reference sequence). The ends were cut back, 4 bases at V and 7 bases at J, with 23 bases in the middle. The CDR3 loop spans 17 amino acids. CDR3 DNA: TGTGCCAGCAGCTCCCTGGGAGGAGCGCGGTATGGGAATGAGCAGTTCTTC. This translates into CASSSLGGARYGNEQFF.

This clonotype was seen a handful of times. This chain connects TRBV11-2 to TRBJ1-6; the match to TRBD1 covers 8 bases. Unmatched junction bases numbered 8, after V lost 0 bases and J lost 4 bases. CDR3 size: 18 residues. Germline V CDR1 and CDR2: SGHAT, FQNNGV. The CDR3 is CASSLDLRRTGYNSPLHF. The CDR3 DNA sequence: TGTGCCAGCAGCTTAGATCTACGCCGGACAGGGTATAATTCACCCCTCCACTTT. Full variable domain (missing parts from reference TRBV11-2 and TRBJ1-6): EAGVAQSPRYKIIEKRQSVAFWCNPISGHATLYWYQQILGQGPKLLIQFQNNGVVDDSQLPKDRFSAERLKGVDSTLKIQPAKLEDSAVYLCASSLDLRRTGYNSPLHFGNGTRLTVT.

The CDR3 DNA follows: TGTGCCAGCAGCCAAGAAGGACTAGCGGGAATTGGGAGCAATGAGCAGTTCTTC. Its protein product is CASSQEGLAGIGSNEQFF. V gene TRBV3-1 combines with J gene TRBJ2-1, with 12 bases aligning to TRBD2. CDR3 length: 18 residues. Germline loops: CDR1 LGHDT, CDR2 YNNKEL (reference sequence). Trimming at V came to 0 bases and at J to 6 bases, leaving 9 bases not matched to a gene.

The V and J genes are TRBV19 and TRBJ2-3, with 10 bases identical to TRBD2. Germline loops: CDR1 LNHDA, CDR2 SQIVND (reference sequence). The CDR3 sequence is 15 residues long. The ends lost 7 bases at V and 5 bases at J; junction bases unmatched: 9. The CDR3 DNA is TGTGCCAGTATCCCTGGAGCGGGAGGGCTAGATACGCAGTATTTT. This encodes CASIPGAGGLDTQYF.

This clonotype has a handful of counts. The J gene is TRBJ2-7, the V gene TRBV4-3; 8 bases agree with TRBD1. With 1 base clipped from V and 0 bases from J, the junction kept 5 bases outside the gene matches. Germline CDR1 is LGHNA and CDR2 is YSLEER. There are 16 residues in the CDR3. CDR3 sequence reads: CASSQAYRGSSYEQYF. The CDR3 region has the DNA TGCGCCAGCAGCCAAGCCTACAGGGGGAGCTCCTACGAGCAGTACTTC.

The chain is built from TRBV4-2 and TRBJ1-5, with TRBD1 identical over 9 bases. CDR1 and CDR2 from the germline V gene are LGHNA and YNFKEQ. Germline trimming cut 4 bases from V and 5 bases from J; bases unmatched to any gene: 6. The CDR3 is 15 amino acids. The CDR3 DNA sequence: TGTGCCAGCAGCCTCACAGGGGGCTGGGATCAGCCCCAGCATTTT. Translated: CASSLTGGWDQPQHF.

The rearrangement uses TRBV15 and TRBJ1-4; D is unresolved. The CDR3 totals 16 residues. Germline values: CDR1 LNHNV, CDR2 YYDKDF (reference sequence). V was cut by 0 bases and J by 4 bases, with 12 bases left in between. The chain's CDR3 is CATSRDYGRFNEKLFF. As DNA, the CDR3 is TGTGCCACCAGCAGAGATTATGGGAGATTTAATGAAAAACTGTTTTTT. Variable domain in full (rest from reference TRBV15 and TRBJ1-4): DAMVIQNPRYQVTQFGKPVTLSCSQTLNHNVMYWYQQKSSQAPKLLFHYYDKDFNNEADTPDNFQSRRPNTSFCFLDIRSPGLGDTAMYLCATSRDYGRFNEKLFFGSGTQLSVL.

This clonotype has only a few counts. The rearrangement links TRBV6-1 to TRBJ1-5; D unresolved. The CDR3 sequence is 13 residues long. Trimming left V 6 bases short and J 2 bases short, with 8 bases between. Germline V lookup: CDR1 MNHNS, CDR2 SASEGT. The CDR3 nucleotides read TGTGCCAGCAGGGGCAGCGGCAATCAGCCCCAGCATTTT. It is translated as CASRGSGNQPQHF.

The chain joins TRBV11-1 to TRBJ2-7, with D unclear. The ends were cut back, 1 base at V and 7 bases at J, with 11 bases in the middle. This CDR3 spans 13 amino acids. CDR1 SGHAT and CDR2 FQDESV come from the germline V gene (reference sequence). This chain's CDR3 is CASSLVRSGEQYF. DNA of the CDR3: TGTGCCAGCAGCTTAGTAAGGTCCGGAGAGCAGTACTTC.

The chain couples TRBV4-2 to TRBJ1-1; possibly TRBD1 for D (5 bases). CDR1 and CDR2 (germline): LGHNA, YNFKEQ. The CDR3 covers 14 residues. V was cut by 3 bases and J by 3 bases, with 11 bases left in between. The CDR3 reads CASSHPDRDTEAFF. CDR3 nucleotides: TGTGCCAGCAGCCACCCCGACAGAGACACTGAAGCTTTCTTT.

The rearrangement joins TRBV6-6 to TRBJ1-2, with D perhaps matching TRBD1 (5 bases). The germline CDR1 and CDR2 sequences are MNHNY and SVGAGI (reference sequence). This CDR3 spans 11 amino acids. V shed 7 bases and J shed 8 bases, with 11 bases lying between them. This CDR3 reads CASTVKGGYTF. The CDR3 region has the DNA TGTGCCAGCACCGTCAAGGGGGGCTACACCTTC.

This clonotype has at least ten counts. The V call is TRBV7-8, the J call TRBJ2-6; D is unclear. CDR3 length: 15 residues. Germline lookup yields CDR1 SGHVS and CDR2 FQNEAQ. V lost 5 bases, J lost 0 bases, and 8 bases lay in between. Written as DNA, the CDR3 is TGTGCCAGCAGCCAAGTCCTCTCTGGGGCCAACGTCCTGACTTTC. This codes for CASSQVLSGANVLTF.

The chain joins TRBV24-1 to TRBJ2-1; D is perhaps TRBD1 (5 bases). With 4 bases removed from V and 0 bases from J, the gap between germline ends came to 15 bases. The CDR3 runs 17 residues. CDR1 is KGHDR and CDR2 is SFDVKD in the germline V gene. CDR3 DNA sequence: TGTGCCACCAGTGAGGGGCAAGGAACAAGCTCCTACAATGAGCAGTTCTTC. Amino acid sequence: CATSEGQGTSSYNEQFF.